This TCR beta chain was sequenced for a study of T cell responses to AZD1222 COVID-19 vaccine. Sequencing was performed with immunoSEQ multiplex PCR; in TCRdb, only in-frame clones are kept and a portion is missing. Of 100,000 to 150,000 clones in the sample, approximately 82% were seen once. The CDR3 consists of 13 residues. Germline assignment: CDR1 LGHDT and CDR2 YNNKEL (reference sequence). V was cut by 2 bases and J by 6 bases, with 7 bases left in between. The source is an adult who received the AZD1222 COVID-19 vaccine. This sequence joins TRBV3-1 (or the pseudogene TRBV3-2) and TRBJ1-4; D remains unclear. The source was peripheral blood, collected 28 days after the second AZD1222 dose. In DNA, the CDR3 is TGTGCCAGCAGCCAATACCTAGATGAAAAACTGTTTTTT. It yields the protein CASSQYLDEKLFF.